One sample yielded the 15 T cell receptor beta chains listed below, sequenced in a study of blood T cells in healthy people across ages. A J-beta primer mix and a sample-barcoded 5' primer were used in a second PCR of roughly 7 to 12 cycles. In TCRdb, the 5' RACE reads were re-called with MiXCR into one record per CDR3 protein. The table lists around 800,000 distinct CDR3 sequences, around a quarter of them singletons, with 3% in the top ten. The same sample was also used in a study of T cells of mothers and their children.

The specimen sequenced was blood. The receptors stem from a boy aged 5 to 17 in good health.

In this sample, this clonotype turned up a few times. The chain carries TRBV20-1 and TRBJ2-5; D is ambiguous. The J call is doubtful: the DNA matches TRBJ2-7 better. This CDR3 contains 14 residues. Germline V gene lookup returns CDR1 DFQATT and CDR2 SNEGSKA (reference sequence). CDR3 bases: TGCAGTGCTAGAGATCCCGACACATTATACGAGCAGTACTTC. As protein: CSARDPDTLYEQYF.

The chain combines TRBV13 with TRBJ2-3; 9 nucleotides match TRBD2. Losses at the gene ends were 2 bases for V and 1 base for J; bases not matched to a gene: 10. The CDR3 is made up of 18 amino acids. Germline CDR1 PRHDT, CDR2 FYEKMQ (reference sequence). This CDR3 is CASSLRASSGGRTDTQYF. The DNA of the CDR3 is TGTGCCAGCAGCTTAAGGGCGTCCAGCGGGGGGCGCACAGATACGCAGTATTTT.

The chain combines TRBV20-1 with TRBJ2-3, with 7 nucleotides matching TRBD1. This CDR3 is 13 amino acids long. The ends lost 6 bases at V and 10 bases at J; junction bases unmatched: 13. In germline, CDR1 is DFQATT, CDR2 SNEGSKA (reference sequence). The CDR3 loop reads CSAPGQSAPAQYF. DNA for the CDR3: TGCAGTGCACCGGGACAGTCGGCCCCGGCGCAGTATTTT.

This clonotype was detected only a few times. This sequence joins TRBV6-1 and TRBJ2-6; no firm D call. This CDR3 is built from 15 residues. The germline V gene has CDR1 MNHNS and CDR2 SASEGT. Trimming removed 3 bases at V and 2 bases at J, with 8 bases between. CDR3 in amino acids: CASSDHGAGANVLTF. CDR3 DNA: TGTGCCAGCAGTGATCATGGTGCTGGGGCCAACGTCCTGACTTTC.

The V and J genes are TRBV7-2 and TRBJ2-3, with D perhaps matching TRBD1 (5 bases). The germline CDR1 and CDR2 sequences are SGHTA and FQGNSA. The V and J ends lost 3 bases and 9 bases respectively, with 13 bases between them. The CDR3 is 13 residues long. The CDR3 nucleotides read TGTGCCAGCAGCTTTGGGGCCAGGGTAACGCAGTATTTT. Residues: CASSFGARVTQYF.

This clonotype has just a few counts. This chain links TRBV19 with TRBJ1-4; D gene ambiguous. Germline CDR1 and CDR2: LNHDA and SQIVND (reference sequence). This CDR3 is 14 amino acids long. Deletions cut 4 bases from V and 8 bases from J, with 14 bases between. The CDR3 sequence: CASSKSRREEKLFF. CDR3 DNA: TGTGCCAGTAGTAAGAGCCGACGGGAAGAAAAACTGTTTTTT.

V gene TRBV20-1 combines with J gene TRBJ1-4; D unclear. V was trimmed by 6 bases and J by 7 bases, leaving 15 bases between them. The CDR3 is 13 amino acids. Germline CDR1 reads DFQATT; CDR2 reads SNEGSKA (reference sequence). In nucleotides, the CDR3 is TGCAGTGCCCCCGGGAGGTGGGGTGAAAAACTGTTTTTT. Translated, it gives CSAPGRWGEKLFF.

The rearrangement joins TRBV5-5 to TRBJ2-1; 11 positions agree with TRBD2. The CDR3 extends over 16 amino acids. V gave up 2 bases and J gave up 7 bases; unmatched junction bases: 8. Germline V gene lookup returns CDR1 SGHKS and CDR2 YYEKEE (reference sequence). DNA of the CDR3: TGTGCCAGCAGCTTTTATAGCGGGGGGGCCCGGAATGAGCAGTTCTTC. Translated, it gives CASSFYSGGARNEQFF.

The CDR3 protein is CSAPPVPLNNEQFF. Here the CDR3 DNA reads TGCAGTGCACCACCGGTCCCTCTTAACAATGAGCAGTTCTTC. V and J are TRBV20-1 and TRBJ2-1; D uncertain. V was trimmed by 6 bases and J by 5 bases, leaving 17 bases between them. The CDR3 sequence is 14 residues long. Germline V gene lookup returns CDR1 DFQATT and CDR2 SNEGSKA (reference sequence).

The chain joins TRBV10-3 to TRBJ2-2, with 7 bases identical to TRBD1. Unmatched junction bases numbered 7, after V lost 5 bases and J lost 1 base. The CDR3 consists of 16 residues. Germline V lookup: CDR1 ENHRY, CDR2 SYGVKD. The CDR3 DNA sequence: TGTGCCATCAGTCCCTCGGACAGGTGGAACACCGGGGAGCTGTTTTTT. Translation gives CAISPSDRWNTGELFF.

The V and J genes are TRBV11-2 and TRBJ2-2; perhaps TRBD1 as D (6 bases). The CDR3 length is 15 residues. The V end lost 5 bases, the J end lost 6 bases, and 16 bases lay between the germline ends. Looked up from germline, CDR1 is SGHAT and CDR2 is FQNNGV. DNA for the CDR3: TGTGCCAGCAGCAATTTCGGGGCAGGGGCCGGGGAGCTGTTTTTT. Translated: CASSNFGAGAGELFF.

This clonotype was detected only once. This chain connects TRBV7-3 to TRBJ2-1, with D maybe TRBD1 (6 bases). CDR1 is SGHTA and CDR2 is FQGTGA in the germline V gene. The CDR3 extends over 17 amino acids. The V and J ends lost 1 base and 3 bases respectively, with 16 bases between them. The CDR3 DNA reads TGTGCCAGCAGCTTAAATTCCGGGCAGGGGAGCTACAATGAGCAGTTCTTC. Its translation is CASSLNSGQGSYNEQFF.

The genes are TRBV5-5 and TRBJ2-1; D might be TRBD2 (8 bases). The J call could be wrong; TRBJ2-5 is a better fit for the DNA end. The CDR3 loop spans 15 amino acids. Germline V lookup: CDR1 SGHKS, CDR2 YYEKEE (reference sequence). In DNA form, the CDR3 reads TGTGCCAGCAGCTTAGGGGGCGGGGGGTCCGAGACCCAGTACTTC. Its protein is CASSLGGGGSETQYF.

The rearrangement joins TRBV5-1 to TRBJ2-4; 7 bases fit TRBD2. CDR1 is SGHRS and CDR2 is YFSETQ in the germline V gene. CDR3 length: 14 residues. V trimming: 2 bases; J trimming: 5 bases; junction bases outside the gene matches: 4. Here the CDR3 DNA reads TGCGCCAGCAGCTTAGCTAGCGGACAAAACATTCAGTACTTC. It translates to CASSLASGQNIQYF.

V and J are TRBV7-9 and TRBJ2-7; 10 nucleotides line up with TRBD1. J gave up 3 bases and V 5 bases, and 7 bases lay outside the gene matches. Per the germline V gene, CDR1 is SEHNR and CDR2 is FQNEAQ (reference sequence). The CDR3 covers 15 residues. The CDR3 here is CASSPGQGDLYEQYF. The CDR3 bases are TGTGCCAGCAGCCCTGGACAGGGGGACCTCTACGAGCAGTACTTC.